This T cell receptor beta chain comes out of a study of T cells in tuberculosis. On average around 100,000 T cells per donor were immunosequenced. The ends were cut back, 4 bases at V and 0 bases at J, with 17 bases in the middle. In germline, CDR1 is SGHTS, CDR2 YDEGEE. The CDR3 totals 17 residues. Assay used: immunoSEQ multiplex PCR; TCRdb lists only in-frame clones, some missing. The table records about 23,000 clones, about 97% of them present only once. Input material: PBMCs. This chain connects TRBV5-8 to TRBJ1-3; D uncertain. The clonotype comes from a donor between 10 and 35 years old with latent tuberculosis or without tuberculosis infection. CDR3 DNA sequence: TGTGCCAGCAGCCCCCATCCCGTGGGGAGCTCTGGAAACACCATATATTTT. Translated, it gives CASSPHPVGSSGNTIYF.